This T cell receptor (beta chain) was sequenced during a study of blood T cell repertoires in COVID-19. Overall study: From the United States, Italy and Spain came samples of acute and convalescent COVID-19. T cells, B-cell-depleted T cells, or PBMCs provided the cDNA or gDNA that served as material.

Clones were read by immunoSEQ multiplex PCR, and TCRdb kept only the in-frame ones, dropping some. The data show some 150,000 clones, approximately 84% seen once. Trimming took 3 bases from V and 2 from J, leaving 9 bases between them. The germline V gene has CDR1 MNHEY and CDR2 SMNVEV (reference sequence). The CDR3 contains 14 residues. This sequence was found in a man aged 35-49 years who had recovered from COVID-19. This chain connects TRBV27 to TRBJ2-3, with a weak D call TRBD2 (6 bases). The sequenced sample was peripheral blood. The chain's CDR3 is CASSFGLFTDTQYF. CDR3 bases: TGTGCCAGCAGTTTCGGACTATTCACAGATACGCAGTATTTT.